This T cell receptor (beta chain) was found in a study of T cell repertoires in cytomegalovirus infection. TCRdb reprocessed the reads via MiXCR and lists one record per CDR3 protein. The sample consists of 290,000 or so distinct CDR3 sequences, 25% of them appearing once. V shed 3 bases, J shed 1 base, and the junction held 5 bases outside the gene matches. The CDR3 consists of 15 residues. Looked up from germline, CDR1 is SGHRS and CDR2 is YFSETQ. This clonotype originated in a human donor in good health (CMV status not recorded). Some clones in this sample may be carry-over from other donors' samples. Sequenced material: PBMCs. The rearrangement joins TRBV5-1 to TRBJ1-1; TRBD1 matches at 8 bases. As DNA, the CDR3 is TGCGCCAGCAGCTCAGAGACAGGGGCGAACACTGAAGCTTTCTTT. Encoded protein: CASSSETGANTEAFF.